Included here is one T cell receptor beta chain sequence, with context. How the authors handled the data: Using reference gene primer amplification, nucleated cell counts were estimated. Sequencing was performed with immunoSEQ multiplex PCR; in TCRdb, only in-frame clones are kept and a portion is missing. That table is the source of V, J and clone size, and D and trimming were worked out from the DNA. The sample yields some 150,000 clones, 85% to 90% seen once. This entry belongs to a study of blood T cell repertoires in COVID-19. About the study: PBMCs, B-cell-depleted T cells, or T cells were the source of the cDNA or gDNA that made up the material.

The specimen sequenced was peripheral blood. The TCR originated in a woman aged 60-75 years with active COVID-19.

Here the CDR3 reads CASSHKGQGRTEAFF. In DNA form, the CDR3 reads TGTGCCAGCAGCCACAAGGGACAGGGGAGAACTGAAGCTTTCTTT. This chain links TRBV3-1 (or the pseudogene TRBV3-2) with TRBJ1-1; 10 bases line up with TRBD1. The CDR3 length is 15 residues. Trimming removed 3 bases from V and 5 bases from J; junction bases left unmatched: 6. Germline-derived CDR1 and CDR2 are LGHDT and YNNKEL (reference sequence).